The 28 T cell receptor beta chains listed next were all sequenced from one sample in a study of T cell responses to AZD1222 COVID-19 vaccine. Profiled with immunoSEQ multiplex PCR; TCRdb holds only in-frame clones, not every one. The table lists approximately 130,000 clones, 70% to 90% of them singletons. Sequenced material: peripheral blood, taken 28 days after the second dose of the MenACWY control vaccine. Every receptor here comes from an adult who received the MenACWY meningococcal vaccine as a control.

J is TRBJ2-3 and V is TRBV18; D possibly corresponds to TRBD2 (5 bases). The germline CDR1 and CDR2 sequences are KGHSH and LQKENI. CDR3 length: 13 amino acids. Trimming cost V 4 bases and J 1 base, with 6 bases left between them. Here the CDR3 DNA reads TGTGCCAGCTCACTGGGAGGCACAGATACGCAGTATTTT. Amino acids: CASSLGGTDTQYF.

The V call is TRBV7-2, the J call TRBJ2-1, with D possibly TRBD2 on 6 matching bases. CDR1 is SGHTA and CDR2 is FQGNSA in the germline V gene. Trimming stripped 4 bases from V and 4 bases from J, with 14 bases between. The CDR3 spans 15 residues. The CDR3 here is CASSSTRGTYNEQFF. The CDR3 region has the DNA TGTGCCAGCAGCTCGACCCGGGGGACGTACAATGAGCAGTTCTTC.

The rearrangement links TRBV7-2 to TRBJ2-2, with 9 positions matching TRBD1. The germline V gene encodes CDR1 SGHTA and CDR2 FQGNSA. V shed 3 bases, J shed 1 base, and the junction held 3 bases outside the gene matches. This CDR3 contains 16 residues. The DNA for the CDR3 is TGTGCCAGCAGCTTGGGACAGGGTGGGAACACCGGGGAGCTGTTTTTT. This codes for CASSLGQGGNTGELFF.

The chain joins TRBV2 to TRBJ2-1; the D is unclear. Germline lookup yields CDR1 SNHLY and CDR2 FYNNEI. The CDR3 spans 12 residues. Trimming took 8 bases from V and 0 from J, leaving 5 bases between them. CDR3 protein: CASGNSYNEQFF. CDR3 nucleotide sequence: TGTGCCAGCGGCAACTCCTACAATGAGCAGTTCTTC.

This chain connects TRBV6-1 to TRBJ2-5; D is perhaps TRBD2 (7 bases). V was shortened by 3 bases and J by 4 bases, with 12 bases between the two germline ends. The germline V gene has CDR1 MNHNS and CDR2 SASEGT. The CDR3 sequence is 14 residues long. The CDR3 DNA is TGTGCCAGCAGTGAGGGGGGCGGGAGAGAGACCCAGTACTTC. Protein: CASSEGGGRETQYF.

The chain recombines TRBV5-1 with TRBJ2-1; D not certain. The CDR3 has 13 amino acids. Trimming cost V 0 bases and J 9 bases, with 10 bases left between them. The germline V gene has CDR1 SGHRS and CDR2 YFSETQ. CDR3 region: CASSLVTAAEQFF. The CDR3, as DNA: TGCGCCAGCAGCTTGGTCACGGCGGCTGAGCAGTTCTTC.

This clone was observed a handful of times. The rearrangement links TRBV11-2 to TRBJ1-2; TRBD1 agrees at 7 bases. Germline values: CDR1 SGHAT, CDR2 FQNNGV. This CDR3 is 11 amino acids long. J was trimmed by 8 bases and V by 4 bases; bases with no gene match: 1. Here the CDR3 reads CASSSRGGYTF. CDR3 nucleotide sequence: TGTGCCAGCAGCTCCAGGGGGGGCTACACCTTC.

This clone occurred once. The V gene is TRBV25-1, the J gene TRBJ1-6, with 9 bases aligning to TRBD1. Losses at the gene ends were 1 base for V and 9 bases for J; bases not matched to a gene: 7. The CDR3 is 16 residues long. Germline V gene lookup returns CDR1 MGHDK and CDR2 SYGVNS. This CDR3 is CASSEFGTGMGSPLHF. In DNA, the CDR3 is TGTGCCAGCAGTGAATTCGGGACAGGGATGGGTTCACCCCTCCACTTT.

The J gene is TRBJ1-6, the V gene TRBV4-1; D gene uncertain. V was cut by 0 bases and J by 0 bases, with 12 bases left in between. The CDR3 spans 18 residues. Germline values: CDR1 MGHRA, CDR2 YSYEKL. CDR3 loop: CASSQDVPGSSYNSPLHF. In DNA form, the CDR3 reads TGCGCCAGCAGCCAAGATGTTCCTGGGAGCTCCTATAATTCACCCCTCCACTTT.

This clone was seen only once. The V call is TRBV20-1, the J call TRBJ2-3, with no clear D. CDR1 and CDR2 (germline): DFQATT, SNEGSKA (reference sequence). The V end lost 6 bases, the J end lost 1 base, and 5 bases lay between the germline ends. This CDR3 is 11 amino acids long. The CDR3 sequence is CSAKRTDTQYF. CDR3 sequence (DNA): TGCAGTGCGAAACGCACAGATACGCAGTATTTT.

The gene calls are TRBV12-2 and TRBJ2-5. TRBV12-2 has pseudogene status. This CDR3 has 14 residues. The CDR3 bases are TGTGCAAGTCGCTTAGAAACAGCGCTTAGGACCCAGTACTTC. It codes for CASRLETALRTQYF.

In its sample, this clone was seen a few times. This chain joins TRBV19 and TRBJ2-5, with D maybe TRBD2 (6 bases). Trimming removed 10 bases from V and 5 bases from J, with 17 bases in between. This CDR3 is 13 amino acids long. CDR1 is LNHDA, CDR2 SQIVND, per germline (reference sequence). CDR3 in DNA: TGTGCCATTTCCCGGGGAGGCGGTGAGACCCAGTACTTC. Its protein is CAISRGGGETQYF.

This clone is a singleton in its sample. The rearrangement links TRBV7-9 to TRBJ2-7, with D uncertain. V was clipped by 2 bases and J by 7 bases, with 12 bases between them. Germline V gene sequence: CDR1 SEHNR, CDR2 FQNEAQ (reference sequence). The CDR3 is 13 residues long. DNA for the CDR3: TGTGCCAGCAGCTTACCCTCCCCGCGGGAGCAGTACTTC. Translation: CASSLPSPREQYF.

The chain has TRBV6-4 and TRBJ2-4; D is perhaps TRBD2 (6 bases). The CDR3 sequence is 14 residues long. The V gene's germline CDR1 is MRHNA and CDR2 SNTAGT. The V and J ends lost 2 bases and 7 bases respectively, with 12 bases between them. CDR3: CASSDGGKGNIQYF. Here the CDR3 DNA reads TGTGCCAGCAGTGACGGGGGGAAGGGGAACATTCAGTACTTC.

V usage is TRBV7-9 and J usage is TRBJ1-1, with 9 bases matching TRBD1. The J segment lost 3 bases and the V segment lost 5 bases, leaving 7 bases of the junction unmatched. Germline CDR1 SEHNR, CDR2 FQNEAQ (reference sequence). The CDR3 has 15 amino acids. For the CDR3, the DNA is TGTGCCAGCAGCCACACAGGGGGCGATGACACTGAAGCTTTCTTT. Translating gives CASSHTGGDDTEAFF.

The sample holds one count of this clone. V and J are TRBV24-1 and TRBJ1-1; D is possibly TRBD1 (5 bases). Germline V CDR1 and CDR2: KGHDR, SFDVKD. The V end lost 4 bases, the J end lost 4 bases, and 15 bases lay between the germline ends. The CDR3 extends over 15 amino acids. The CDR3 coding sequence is TGTGCCACCAGTGACTCAGGGAAGGGGAGCACTGAAGCTTTCTTT. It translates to CATSDSGKGSTEAFF.

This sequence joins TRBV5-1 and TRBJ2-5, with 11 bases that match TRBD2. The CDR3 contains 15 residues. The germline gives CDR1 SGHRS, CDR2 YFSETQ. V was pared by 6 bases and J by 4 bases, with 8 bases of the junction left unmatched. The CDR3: CASTPLAGVGETQYF. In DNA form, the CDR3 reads TGCGCCAGCACCCCACTAGCGGGAGTGGGAGAGACCCAGTACTTC.

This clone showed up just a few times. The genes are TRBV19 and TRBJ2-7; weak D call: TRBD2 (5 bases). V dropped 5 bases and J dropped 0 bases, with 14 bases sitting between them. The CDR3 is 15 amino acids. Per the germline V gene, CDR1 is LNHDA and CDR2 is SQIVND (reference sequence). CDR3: CASSPVDSSSYEQYF. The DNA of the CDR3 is TGTGCCAGTAGTCCCGTGGACTCCTCCTCCTACGAGCAGTACTTC.

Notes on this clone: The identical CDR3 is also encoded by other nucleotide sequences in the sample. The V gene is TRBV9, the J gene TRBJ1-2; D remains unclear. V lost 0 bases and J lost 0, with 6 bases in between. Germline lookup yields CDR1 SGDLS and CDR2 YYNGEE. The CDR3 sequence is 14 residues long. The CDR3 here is CASSVATANYGYTF. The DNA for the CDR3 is TGTGCCAGCAGCGTAGCTACAGCTAACTATGGCTACACCTTC.

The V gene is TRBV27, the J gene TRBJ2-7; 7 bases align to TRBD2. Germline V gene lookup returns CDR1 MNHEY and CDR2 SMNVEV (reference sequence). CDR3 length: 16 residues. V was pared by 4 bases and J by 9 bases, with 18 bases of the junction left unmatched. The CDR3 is CASSSTGLDLLRGQYV. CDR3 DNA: TGTGCCAGCAGTTCCACCGGACTAGATCTCCTACGAGGGCAGTACGTC.

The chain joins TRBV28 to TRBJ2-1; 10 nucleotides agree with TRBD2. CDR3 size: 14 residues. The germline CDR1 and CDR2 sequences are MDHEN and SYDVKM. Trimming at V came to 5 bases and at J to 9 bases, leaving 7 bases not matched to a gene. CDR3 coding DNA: TGTGCCAGCAGTCTAGCGGGGGAGGTTGTTGAGCAGTTCTTC. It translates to CASSLAGEVVEQFF.

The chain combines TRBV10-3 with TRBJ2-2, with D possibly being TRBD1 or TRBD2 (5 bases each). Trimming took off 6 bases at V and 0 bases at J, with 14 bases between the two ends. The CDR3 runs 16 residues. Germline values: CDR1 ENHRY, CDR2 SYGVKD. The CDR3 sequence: CAISITGASNTGELFF. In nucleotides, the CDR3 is TGTGCCATCAGCATAACCGGGGCCTCGAACACCGGGGAGCTGTTTTTT.

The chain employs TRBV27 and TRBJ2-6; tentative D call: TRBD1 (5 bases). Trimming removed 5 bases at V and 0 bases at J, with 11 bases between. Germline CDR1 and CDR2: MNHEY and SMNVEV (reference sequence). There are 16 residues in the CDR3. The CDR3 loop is CASSPQGFSGANVLTF. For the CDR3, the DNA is TGTGCCAGCAGTCCTCAGGGTTTCTCTGGGGCCAACGTCCTGACTTTC. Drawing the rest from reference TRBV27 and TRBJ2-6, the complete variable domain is EAQVTQNPRYLITVTGKKLTVTCSQNMNHEYMSWYRQDPGLGLRQIYYSMNVEVTDKGDVPEGYKVSRKEKRNFPLILESPSPNQTSLYFCASSPQGFSGANVLTFGAGSRLTVL.

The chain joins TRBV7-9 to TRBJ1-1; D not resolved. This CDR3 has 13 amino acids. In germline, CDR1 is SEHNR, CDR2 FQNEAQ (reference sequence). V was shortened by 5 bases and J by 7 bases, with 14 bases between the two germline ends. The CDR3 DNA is TGTGCCAGCAGCCCCCCTGGCGGGGTTGAAGCTTTCTTT. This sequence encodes CASSPPGGVEAFF.

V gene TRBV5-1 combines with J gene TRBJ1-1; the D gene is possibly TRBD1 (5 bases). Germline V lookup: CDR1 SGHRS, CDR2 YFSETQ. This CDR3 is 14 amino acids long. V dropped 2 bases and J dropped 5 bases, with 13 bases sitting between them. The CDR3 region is CASSLDGAQTEAFF. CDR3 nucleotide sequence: TGCGCCAGCAGCTTAGACGGGGCGCAGACTGAAGCTTTCTTT.

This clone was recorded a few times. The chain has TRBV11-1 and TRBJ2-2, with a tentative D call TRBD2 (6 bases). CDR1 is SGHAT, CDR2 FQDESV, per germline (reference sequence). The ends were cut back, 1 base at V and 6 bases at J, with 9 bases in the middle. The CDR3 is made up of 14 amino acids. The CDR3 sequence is CASSLGGDAGELFF. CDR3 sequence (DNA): TGTGCCAGCAGCTTAGGGGGGGACGCCGGGGAGCTGTTTTTT.

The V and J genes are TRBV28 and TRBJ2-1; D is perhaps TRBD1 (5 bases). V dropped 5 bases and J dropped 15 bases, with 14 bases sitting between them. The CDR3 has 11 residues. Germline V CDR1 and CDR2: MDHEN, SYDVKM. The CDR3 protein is CASSENRNPFF. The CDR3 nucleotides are TGTGCCAGCAGTGAAAACAGGAATCCGTTCTTC.

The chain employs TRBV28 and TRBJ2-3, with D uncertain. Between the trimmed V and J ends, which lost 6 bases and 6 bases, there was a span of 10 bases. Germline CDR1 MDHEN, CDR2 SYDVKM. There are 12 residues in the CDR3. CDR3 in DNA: TGTGCCAGCAGCTCGAACTACGATACGCAGTATTTT. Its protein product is CASSSNYDTQYF.